The clone carrying this T cell receptor (beta chain) was seen a few times. The CDR3 consists of 16 residues. CDR1 is LNHDA and CDR2 is SQIVND in the germline V gene (reference sequence). V lost 1 base to trimming and J lost 2 bases, with 12 bases between them. The sample originates from a study of T cells in Graves' hyperthyroidism and ophthalmopathy. TCR beta CDR3 regions were amplified from RNA transcripts. The TCR CDR3 was amplified in a first-round RT-PCR using the HTBI primer set. TCRdb redid the calling of the multiplex PCR reads with MiXCR, one entry per CDR3 protein. The sample consists of under 600,000 distinct CDR3 sequences, about 16% of them appearing once.

The clonotype was recovered from a woman aged 40 to 50 with Graves' ophthalmopathy. The chain employs TRBV19 and TRBJ1-5; maybe TRBD1 (5 bases). The source material was blood. The CDR3 DNA sequence: TGTGCCAGTAGTATAGTGGGCCAAGGGGGCAATCAGCCCCAGCATTTT. Residues: CASSIVGQGGNQPQHF.